The clone carrying this T cell receptor beta chain was picked up one time. Antigen unknown. Relative to the germline gene, one junction end is altered; a read error may explain this. This CDR3 is also generated by other DNA sequences in the sample. This sample was taken from a study of T cell repertoires in ileal Crohn's disease. Overall study: Postoperative therapy was given to about half: 11 thiopurines, 18 anti-TNF agents. Findings and limits, study-wide: Sorted CD8 T cells held more high-frequency clones than CD4.

Assay used: immunoSEQ multiplex PCR; TCRdb lists only in-frame clones, some missing. The sample holds approximately 30,000 clones, 80% seen once. CDR1 is MNHEY, CDR2 SVGAGI, per germline. CDR3 length: 15 residues. The TCR was taken from an adult with Crohn's disease. Source material: ileal tissue. The chain links TRBV6-5 to TRBJ1-2; D is unclear. The CDR3 protein is CASSYSDGELYGYTF. The CDR3 DNA reads as TGTGCCAGCAGTTATTCCGACGGAGAGCTCTATGGCTACACCTTT.